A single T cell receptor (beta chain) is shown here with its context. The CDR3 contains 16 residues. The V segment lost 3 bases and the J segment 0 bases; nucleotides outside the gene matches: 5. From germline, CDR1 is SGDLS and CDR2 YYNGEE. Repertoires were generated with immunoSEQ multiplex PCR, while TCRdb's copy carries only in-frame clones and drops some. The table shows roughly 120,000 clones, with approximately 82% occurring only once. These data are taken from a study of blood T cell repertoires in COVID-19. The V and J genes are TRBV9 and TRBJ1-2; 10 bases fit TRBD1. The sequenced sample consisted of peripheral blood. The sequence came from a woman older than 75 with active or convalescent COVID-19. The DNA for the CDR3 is TGTGCCAGCAGCGCCCGGGACAGGGGTTCTAACTATGGCTACACCTTC. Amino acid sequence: CASSARDRGSNYGYTF.